The 18 T cell receptor beta chains in this list originate from one sample, sequenced in a study of human T cells and chemical hapten exposure. One entry per CDR3 protein results from TCRdb running MiXCR on the 5' RACE reads. The sample includes 65,000 to 95,000 distinct CDR3 sequences, 6% to 8.5% of them seen just once. Whole blood, unfractionated, served as the material for total RNA extraction. These receptors were collected from a male donor in good health.

This clonotype occurred many times. The V gene is TRBV5-1, the J gene TRBJ2-7; TRBD1 might be the D (5 bases). CDR3 size: 13 residues. Trimming stripped 3 bases from V and 2 bases from J, with 9 bases between. Looked up from germline, CDR1 is SGHRS and CDR2 is YFSETQ. The CDR3 sequence is CASSSDSTYEQYF. CDR3 DNA: TGCGCCAGCAGCTCCGACAGCACCTACGAGCAGTACTTC. Drawing the rest from reference TRBV5-1 and TRBJ2-7, the complete variable domain is KAGVTQTPRYLIKTRGQQVTLSCSPISGHRSVSWYQQTPGQGLQFLFEYFSETQRNKGNFPGRFSGRQFSNSRSEMNVSTLELGDSALYLCASSSDSTYEQYFGPGTRLTVT.

This chain uses TRBV5-1 with TRBJ2-1; perhaps TRBD1 as D (6 bases). Germline CDR1 reads SGHRS; CDR2 reads YFSETQ. V was clipped by 4 bases and J by 9 bases, with 14 bases between them. This CDR3 is built from 13 residues. CDR3 loop: CASSSSQGSEQFF. CDR3 sequence (DNA): TGCGCCAGCAGCAGCTCACAGGGCTCTGAGCAGTTCTTC.

The CDR3 DNA reads as TGTGCCAGCAGTTACGGGATGACAGGGGTTGGCAATCAGCCCCAGCATTTT. Translating gives CASSYGMTGVGNQPQHF. This sequence joins TRBV6-2 or TRBV6-3 and TRBJ1-5; 8 bases match TRBD1. V lost 2 bases and J lost 2; bases outside the gene matches: 8. Germline V gene sequence: CDR1 MNHEY, CDR2 SVGEGT. CDR3 length: 17 amino acids.

In its sample, this clonotype was seen a few times. The V call is TRBV5-4, the J call TRBJ2-3, with D hard to call. Trimming removed 0 bases at V and 1 base at J, with 9 bases between. The CDR3 covers 15 residues. CDR1 is SGHNT, CDR2 YYREEE, per germline (reference sequence). CDR3 DNA sequence: TGTGCCAGCAGCTTGGGTCATGCGGGCACAGATACGCAGTATTTT. It translates to CASSLGHAGTDTQYF.

This clonotype was recorded a few times. The chain links TRBV5-4 to TRBJ2-2; D not resolved. The CDR3 is 16 residues long. In germline, CDR1 is SGHNT, CDR2 YYREEE (reference sequence). Trimming took off 0 bases at V and 5 bases at J, with 14 bases between the two ends. The chain's CDR3 is CASSLAGGSRTGELFF. CDR3 DNA: TGTGCCAGCAGCTTGGCGGGCGGTAGTCGGACCGGGGAGCTGTTTTTT.

As for this clonotype: A much larger clone lies a single base off, so this may be a read error. The chain carries TRBV7-2 and TRBJ1-2; TRBD1 might be the D (6 bases). Germline CDR1 is SGHTA and CDR2 is FQGNSA. The CDR3 is made up of 14 amino acids. CDR3 sequence (DNA): TGTGCCAGCAGCTTAGAACAGGGAGGCTATGGCGACACCTTC. It codes for CASSLEQGGYGDTF.

This clonotype was seen at least ten times. V usage is TRBV3-1 and J usage is TRBJ1-1; D gene unclear. V dropped 3 bases and J dropped 1 base, with 9 bases sitting between them. CDR1 is LGHDT and CDR2 is YNNKEL in the germline V gene (reference sequence). The CDR3 totals 14 residues. The CDR3 coding sequence is TGTGCCAGCAGCCACGAGGGCAGGAACACTGAAGCTTTCTTT. Protein sequence: CASSHEGRNTEAFF.

This clonotype was counted many times. The rearrangement uses TRBV6-4 and TRBJ2-3; 8 bases are shared with TRBD1. There are 16 residues in the CDR3. Trimming removed 0 bases from V and 2 bases from J; junction bases left unmatched: 4. The germline V gene has CDR1 MRHNA and CDR2 SNTAGT. CDR3 in amino acids: CASSDSGQGHTDTQYF. In nucleotides, the CDR3 is TGTGCCAGCAGTGACTCAGGACAGGGCCACACAGATACGCAGTATTTT.

CDR3 in DNA: TGTGCCAGCAGCCAAGATACAGTTTCGCGCGGGAGGGCCAAGTACTTC. Translated, it gives CASSQDTVSRGRAKYF. The V call is TRBV3-1, the J call TRBJ2-4; 9 bases fit TRBD2. The CDR3 spans 16 residues. V shed 0 bases, J shed 14 bases, and the junction held 14 bases outside the gene matches. Germline loops: CDR1 LGHDT, CDR2 YNNKEL (reference sequence).

J is TRBJ1-1 and V is TRBV5-1; TRBD1 aligns across 11 bases. J was trimmed by 5 bases and V by 0 bases; bases with no gene match: 9. The CDR3 length is 17 residues. From germline, CDR1 is SGHRS and CDR2 YFSETQ. CDR3 sequence (DNA): TGCGCCAGCAGCTTGGGCCCCTCGGGACAGGGGGGGACTGAAGCTTTCTTT. Translating it yields CASSLGPSGQGGTEAFF.

The chain recombines TRBV12-3 or TRBV12-4 with TRBJ2-3; D is possibly TRBD2 (6 bases). Trimming shortened V by 1 base and J by 1 base, and 12 bases separated the two germline ends. This CDR3 region has 16 residues. The CDR3 region has the DNA TGTGCCAGCAGTTTAGGCATGGTAGCGGGCACAGATACGCAGTATTTT. Encoded protein: CASSLGMVAGTDTQYF.

The chain employs TRBV6-2 or TRBV6-3 and TRBJ1-4; TRBD1 aligns across 7 bases. This CDR3 spans 16 amino acids. Trimming removed 1 base from V and 5 bases from J; junction bases left unmatched: 7. Germline V gene data show CDR1 as MNHEY and CDR2 as SVGEGT. This chain's CDR3 is CASSYFPGQRNEKLFF. The CDR3 region has the DNA TGTGCCAGCAGTTACTTCCCGGGACAGAGGAATGAAAAACTGTTTTTT.

This clonotype was found a few times. The chain combines TRBV6-4 with TRBJ2-1; 9 nucleotides match TRBD1. The CDR3 sequence is 17 residues long. Germline CDR1 MRHNA, CDR2 SNTAGT. V gave up 3 bases and J gave up 0 bases; unmatched junction bases: 6. The CDR3 nucleotides read TGTGCCAGCAGTGAGGGGGACAGGGCCTCCTCCTACAATGAGCAGTTCTTC. Translating gives CASSEGDRASSYNEQFF.

In its sample, this clonotype was seen many times. The V gene is TRBV27, the J gene TRBJ2-3, with 10 bases that match TRBD2. The CDR3 has 24 amino acids. Per the germline V gene, CDR1 is MNHEY and CDR2 is SMNVEV (reference sequence). The junction had 27 bases not matched to a gene; V was cut back by 2 bases and J by 1 base. The CDR3 region has the DNA TGTGCCAGCAGTTTAAAGGTGGTCGACCTAGCGGGAGTGCCGAACCTCTCGGGCACAGATACGCAGTATTTT. It specifies CASSLKVVDLAGVPNLSGTDTQYF.

This clonotype was counted ten times or more. The genes are TRBV6-5 and TRBJ2-1; 7 positions agree with TRBD1. The CDR3 sequence is 15 residues long. Germline CDR1 reads MNHEY; CDR2 reads SVGAGI. Trimming removed 5 bases from V and 2 bases from J; junction bases left unmatched: 6. CDR3: CASSRDRDPYNEQFF. The DNA for the CDR3 is TGTGCCAGCAGTCGAGACAGGGACCCCTACAATGAGCAGTTCTTC.

This clonotype was counted at least ten times. CDR3 residues: CASSSVAGNTEAFF. The CDR3 DNA follows: TGCGCCAGCAGCTCGGTCGCGGGAAACACTGAAGCTTTCTTT. This chain links TRBV5-1 with TRBJ1-1; D unclear. The CDR3 sequence is 14 residues long. V lost 3 bases and J lost 2, with 11 bases in between. In germline, CDR1 is SGHRS, CDR2 YFSETQ. Full variable domain (remainder filled in from reference TRBV5-1 and TRBJ1-1): KAGVTQTPRYLIKTRGQQVTLSCSPISGHRSVSWYQQTPGQGLQFLFEYFSETQRNKGNFPGRFSGRQFSNSRSEMNVSTLELGDSALYLCASSSVAGNTEAFFGQGTRLTVV.

This clonotype was detected many times. CDR3 amino acids: CASSSIGGQGKTDTQYF. CDR3 DNA sequence: TGTGCCAGCAGCTCTATCGGGGGGCAGGGAAAGACAGATACGCAGTATTTT. The J gene is TRBJ2-3, the V gene TRBV7-9, with a tentative D call TRBD2 (7 bases). CDR1 and CDR2 from the germline V gene are SEHNR and FQNEAQ (reference sequence). This CDR3 region has 17 residues. V lost 4 bases and J 3 bases, leaving 20 bases between the germline ends.

The V and J genes are TRBV4-1 and TRBJ1-5, with a weak D call TRBD1 (6 bases). Germline-derived CDR1 and CDR2 are MGHRA and YSYEKL. The V gene lost 2 bases and the J gene lost 4 bases, with 9 bases spanning the gap. This CDR3 spans 14 amino acids. In DNA form, the CDR3 reads TGCGCCAGCAGCCAAAACAGGGAGAATCAGCCCCAGCATTTT. Amino acids: CASSQNRENQPQHF.